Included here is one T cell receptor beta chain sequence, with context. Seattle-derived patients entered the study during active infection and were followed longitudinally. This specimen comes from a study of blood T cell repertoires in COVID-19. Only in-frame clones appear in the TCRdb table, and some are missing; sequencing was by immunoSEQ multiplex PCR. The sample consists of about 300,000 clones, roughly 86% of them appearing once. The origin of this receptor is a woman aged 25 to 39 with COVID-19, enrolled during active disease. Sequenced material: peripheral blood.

CDR3 sequence: CASQKQGSAGYTF. The CDR3 bases are TGTGCCAGCCAGAAACAGGGAAGTGCCGGCTACACCTTC. V is TRBV11-1 and J is TRBJ1-2; possibly TRBD1 for D (6 bases). There are 13 residues in the CDR3. The ends were cut back, 8 bases at V and 8 bases at J, with 18 bases in the middle. CDR1 is SGHAT and CDR2 is FQDESV in the germline V gene (reference sequence). Full variable domain (missing parts from reference TRBV11-1 and TRBJ1-2): EAEVAQSPRYKITEKSQAVAFWCDPISGHATLYWYRQILGQGPELLVQFQDESVVDDSQLPKDRFSAERLKGVDSTLKIQPAELGDSAMYLCASQKQGSAGYTFGSGTRLTVV.